Listed below are T cell receptor beta chains from one sample, sequenced in a study of beta chain features in type 1 diabetes. TCRdb's table, derived via immunoSEQ multiplex PCR, lists solely in-frame clones and lacks some. This table holds about 700,000 clones, about an eighth found once. Sequencing was done on a sample of naive CD4+ T cells from blood. The receptors here all came from a man between 18 and 29 years old with type 1 diabetes. Both conserved end residues are trimmed from each CDR3. D genes are given only for firm matches.

d_gene: TRBD1
v_gene: TRBV13
CDR3aa: ASSFRTGPYEQY

d_gene: NA
v_gene: TRBV28
CDR3aa: ASSFAGAVLNSPLH

d_gene: NA
v_gene: TRBV2
CDR3aa: ASRSGVQY

d_gene: NA
v_gene: TRBV5-1
CDR3aa: ASSTTGGDSYEQY

d_gene: NA
v_gene: TRBV7-2
CDR3aa: ASSLAGAETQY

d_gene: TRBD2
v_gene: TRBV27
CDR3aa: ASSSLPGGEQF

d_gene: TRBD2
v_gene: TRBV6-6
CDR3aa: ASRRTSGGSNEQF

d_gene: TRBD1
v_gene: TRBV27
CDR3aa: ASTGTGGWGYT

d_gene: NA
v_gene: TRBV7-9
CDR3aa: ASSPYRGNTGELF

d_gene: TRBD1
v_gene: TRBV15
CDR3aa: ATSRETGALWTEAF

d_gene: NA
v_gene: TRBV10-3
CDR3aa: AISEVWSLDTEAF

d_gene: NA
v_gene: TRBV29-1
CDR3aa: SVVVHFTDTQY

d_gene: NA
v_gene: TRBV18
CDR3aa: ASSPRTANTGELF

d_gene: NA
v_gene: TRBV29-1
CDR3aa: SVSWGGTEAF

d_gene: NA
v_gene: TRBV9
CDR3aa: ASTVGTGSNTEAF

d_gene: NA
v_gene: TRBV5-1
CDR3aa: ASTGQVHNEQF

d_gene: NA
v_gene: TRBV4-1
CDR3aa: ASRGLGYNEQF

d_gene: NA
v_gene: TRBV2
CDR3aa: ASSELGTAQETQY

d_gene: NA
v_gene: TRBV6-6
CDR3aa: ASSSGTDGYT

d_gene: NA
v_gene: TRBV6-5
CDR3aa: ASSREWMNTEAF

d_gene: NA
v_gene: TRBV10-2
CDR3aa: ASSGTANTGELF

d_gene: NA
v_gene: TRBV7-9
CDR3aa: ASSLHYGYT

d_gene: NA
v_gene: TRBV30
CDR3aa: AWSPTQTYSYEQY

d_gene: NA
v_gene: TRBV19
CDR3aa: ASSIQGLTKNIQY

d_gene: NA
v_gene: TRBV18
CDR3aa: ASSRDGENSPLH

d_gene: NA
v_gene: TRBV5-1
CDR3aa: ASSSTTGFDREKLF

d_gene: NA
v_gene: TRBV4-2
CDR3aa: ASSQDVIGVSYGYT

d_gene: TRBD1
v_gene: TRBV29-1
CDR3aa: SHSPGGSEAF

d_gene: NA
v_gene: TRBV2
CDR3aa: ASSVQRDMGTEAF

d_gene: NA
v_gene: TRBV5-1
CDR3aa: ASSPGGEQY

d_gene: TRBD1
v_gene: TRBV15
CDR3aa: ATSARQGPYEQY

d_gene: NA
v_gene: TRBV6-5
CDR3aa: ASSYSNRLTEAF

d_gene: NA
v_gene: TRBV18
CDR3aa: ASSPGSGTNYGYT

d_gene: NA
v_gene: TRBV7-9
CDR3aa: ASSYRDTRPWKNTQY

d_gene: TRBD1
v_gene: TRBV5-6
CDR3aa: ASSPDRGAGELF

d_gene: NA
v_gene: TRBV5-1
CDR3aa: ASSSSPGDTEAF

d_gene: NA
v_gene: TRBV30
CDR3aa: AWSVHGLEGLNGYT

d_gene: NA
v_gene: TRBV18
CDR3aa: ASSPNAAEYQPQH

d_gene: NA
v_gene: TRBV6-5
CDR3aa: ASSSGTPGGANVLT

d_gene: TRBD1
v_gene: TRBV30
CDR3aa: AWNRQGWMYEQY

d_gene: NA
v_gene: TRBV5-6
CDR3aa: ASSLVTHFTDTQY

d_gene: NA
v_gene: TRBV18
CDR3aa: ASSPPSVQETQY

d_gene: NA
v_gene: TRBV5-4
CDR3aa: ASSLDGYGYT

d_gene: TRBD1
v_gene: TRBV30
CDR3aa: AWSRTGTGRMYGYT

d_gene: NA
v_gene: TRBV19
CDR3aa: ASSMRTASYEQY

d_gene: NA
v_gene: TRBV7-9
CDR3aa: ASSHQNTDTQY

d_gene: TRBD1
v_gene: TRBV30
CDR3aa: AWQTGGYQPQH

d_gene: NA
v_gene: TRBV19
CDR3aa: AATAGMLHGELF

d_gene: NA
v_gene: TRBV19
CDR3aa: ASSIREQGTDTQY

d_gene: NA
v_gene: TRBV7-2
CDR3aa: ASSLAAWAAETQY

d_gene: NA
v_gene: TRBV6-1
CDR3aa: AGQSTVNEKLF

d_gene: TRBD1
v_gene: TRBV19
CDR3aa: ASSGDRAYSNQPQH